The 31 T cell receptor beta chains presented below share a single source sample, sequenced in a study of graft-versus-host responses after intestinal transplantation. The table came from immunoSEQ multiplex PCR; TCRdb's copy has only in-frame clones and leaves some out. There are roughly 64,000 clones in the sample; 90% to 95% occur only once, and roughly 1.6% lies in the top ten. Their antigens are not known. The sample here was unstimulated CD8+ T cells sorted from spleen or lymph node cells, taken before transplant. All receptors come from a human donor who was the organ donor for an intestinal transplant.

The chain carries TRBV6-4 and TRBJ2-3; 7 nucleotides align to TRBD1. The CDR3 is 14 residues long. The ends lost 6 bases at V and 1 base at J; junction bases unmatched: 4. Germline CDR1 is MRHNA and CDR2 is SNTAGT. CDR3 sequence (DNA): TGTGCCAGCAGCGCAACAGGGGGCACAGATACGCAGTATTTT. This codes for CASSATGGTDTQYF.

The rearrangement links TRBV13 to TRBJ2-7; D gene ambiguous. Trimming left V 3 bases short and J 2 bases short, with 11 bases between. There are 14 residues in the CDR3. CDR1 is PRHDT, CDR2 FYEKMQ, per germline (reference sequence). In DNA, the CDR3 is TGTGCCAGCAGCTTGGGCCAGGCCACCTACGAGCAGTACTTC. Translated: CASSLGQATYEQYF.

The J gene is TRBJ2-5, the V gene TRBV28; TRBD2 might be the D (5 bases). The DNA end lines up better with TRBJ2-7; the J call may be wrong. Germline lookup yields CDR1 MDHEN and CDR2 SYDVKM. This CDR3 comprises 13 residues. The CDR3 DNA is TGTGCCAGCAGTTTAGGGAGCTCCTACGAGCAGTACTTC. This sequence encodes CASSLGSSYEQYF.

The CDR3 region is CASSVTESYGYTF. CDR3 DNA: TGTGCCAGCAGTGTTACAGAAAGCTATGGCTACACCTTC. This chain links TRBV2 with TRBJ1-2; no clear D. V gave up 4 bases and J gave up 4 bases, with 10 bases separating them. Germline V gene sequence: CDR1 SNHLY, CDR2 FYNNEI. The CDR3 covers 13 residues.

This chain links TRBV19 with TRBJ1-1; tentatively, D is TRBD1 (5 bases). CDR1 and CDR2 (germline): LNHDA, SQIVND (reference sequence). This CDR3 contains 17 residues. Trimming cost V 1 base and J 0 bases, with 15 bases left between them. CDR3 protein: CASSIGTPRGLNTEAFF. CDR3 DNA sequence: TGTGCCAGTAGTATAGGAACTCCAAGGGGCCTGAACACTGAAGCTTTCTTT.

This rearrangement joins TRBV6-4 to TRBJ1-2; 12 bases are a match to TRBD1. This CDR3 comprises 16 residues. V lost 6 bases to trimming and J lost 5 bases; unmatched junction nucleotides: 10. CDR1 and CDR2 from the germline V gene are MRHNA and SNTAGT. CDR3 DNA sequence: TGTGCCAGCAGGGGGGCCGGGACAGGGGGCGGGTATGGCTACACCTTC. Translation gives CASRGAGTGGGYGYTF.

The chain is built from TRBV2 and TRBJ2-7; maybe TRBD1 (6 bases). In germline, CDR1 is SNHLY, CDR2 FYNNEI. V was shortened by 11 bases and J by 6 bases, with 17 bases between the two germline ends. This CDR3 is 12 amino acids long. The CDR3 DNA is TGTGCCTCCAACACAGGGAACTTCGAGCAGTACTTC. Its translation: CASNTGNFEQYF.

V usage is TRBV6-1 and J usage is TRBJ2-7; possible D gene TRBD1, 7 bases. The CDR3 runs to 19 residues. Germline V gives CDR1 MNHNS, CDR2 SASEGT. Between the trimmed V and J ends, which lost 0 bases and 0 bases, there was a span of 21 bases. CDR3 bases: TGTGCCAGCAGTGAAGCGTTAATTTGGAGGGGGCTCCACTCCTACGAGCAGTACTTC. Amino acids: CASSEALIWRGLHSYEQYF.

The chain employs TRBV5-4 and TRBJ1-2; D is undetermined. CDR3 length: 12 residues. Germline V gene sequence: CDR1 SGHNT, CDR2 YYREEE (reference sequence). Trimming shortened V by 4 bases and J by 8 bases, and 12 bases separated the two germline ends. The CDR3 sequence is CASSLGSRGYTF. The CDR3 DNA reads TGTGCCAGCAGCCTCGGGTCCCGGGGCTACACCTTC.

This clone showed up just once. The chain joins TRBV28 to TRBJ2-5, with 9 bases matching TRBD2. V dropped 2 bases and J dropped 4; count of bases not matched to a gene: 11. Germline V gene sequence: CDR1 MDHEN, CDR2 SYDVKM. There are 17 residues in the CDR3. CDR3 in DNA: TGTGCCAGCAGTTTACTTGCTAGCGGGAAAGGGCGAGAGACCCAGTACTTC. Protein: CASSLLASGKGRETQYF.

In nucleotides, the CDR3 is TGTGCCAGCACCCGGTCGGGGGGCAATGAGCAGTTCTTC. This gives the protein CASTRSGGNEQFF. The rearrangement links TRBV9 to TRBJ2-1; 7 bases are a match to TRBD2. Germline CDR1 reads SGDLS; CDR2 reads YYNGEE. Trimming removed 6 bases from V and 6 bases from J; junction bases left unmatched: 6. The CDR3 is 13 residues long.

The rearrangement links TRBV27 to TRBJ2-3; 11 bases line up with TRBD2. The CDR3 has 16 residues. V was pared by 5 bases and J by 4 bases, with 8 bases of the junction left unmatched. Germline loops: CDR1 MNHEY, CDR2 SMNVEV (reference sequence). CDR3 DNA: TGTGCCAGCAGTCCCAGTAGCGGGAGGGCCGCAGATACGCAGTATTTT. Translated, it gives CASSPSSGRAADTQYF.

In its sample, this clone was seen once. The chain uses TRBV12-5 and TRBJ2-1; TRBD2 matches 9 bases. Trimming at V came to 1 base and at J to 5 bases, leaving 6 bases not matched to a gene. From germline, CDR1 is LGHNT and CDR2 FRNRAP. This CDR3 spans 16 amino acids. CDR3 nucleotides: TGTGCTAGTGGTTTGGCTGGCGGGAGGGGGAACAATGAGCAGTTCTTC. This sequence encodes CASGLAGGRGNNEQFF.

The chain joins TRBV7-8 to TRBJ2-5; no clear D gene. The CDR3 totals 14 residues. The V end was cut by 1 base, the J end by 1 base, with 7 bases between. The germline V gene encodes CDR1 SGHVS and CDR2 FQNEAQ. CDR3 region: CASSLGGTQETQYF. DNA for the CDR3: TGTGCCAGCAGCTTAGGCGGAACCCAAGAGACCCAGTACTTC.

The CDR3, as DNA: TGTGCCAGCAGATCCGGGACAGGGCCAGATACGCAGTATTTT. Protein sequence: CASRSGTGPDTQYF. The chain links TRBV27 to TRBJ2-3, with 9 bases that match TRBD1. The trim removed 6 bases at V and 4 bases at J, leaving 5 bases unmatched. This CDR3 has 14 residues. The germline gives CDR1 MNHEY, CDR2 SMNVEV (reference sequence).

Written as DNA, the CDR3 is TGTGCCAGCAGCTTTTTTCGGACAGGGGGCGTCGGTGGCTACACCTTC. This codes for CASSFFRTGGVGGYTF. The rearrangement joins TRBV7-9 to TRBJ1-2, with 11 bases aligning to TRBD1. This CDR3 region has 16 residues. V lost 3 bases and J lost 7; bases outside the gene matches: 10. Germline V CDR1 and CDR2: SEHNR, FQNEAQ (reference sequence). Full variable domain (outside the CDR3, taken from reference TRBV7-9 and TRBJ1-2): DTGVSQNPRHKITKRGQNVTFRCDPISEHNRLYWYRQTLGQGPEFLTYFQNEAQLEKSRLLSDRFSAERPKGSFSTLEIQRTEQGDSAMYLCASSFFRTGGVGGYTFGSGTRLTVV.

The CDR3 sequence: CASSVVPDSGSSNEQFF. The CDR3 nucleotides read TGTGCCAGCAGCGTAGTTCCCGACAGCGGGAGTTCGAATGAGCAGTTCTTC. The V gene is TRBV9, the J gene TRBJ2-1, with 8 nucleotides matching TRBD2. This CDR3 is built from 17 residues. V gave up 0 bases and J gave up 7 bases; unmatched junction bases: 12. CDR1 is SGDLS, CDR2 YYNGEE, per germline.

The chain carries TRBV2 and TRBJ2-7; TRBD2 is a possible D gene (6 bases). Per the germline V gene, CDR1 is SNHLY and CDR2 is FYNNEI. V was cut by 7 bases and J by 4 bases, with 8 bases left in between. CDR3 length: 11 amino acids. DNA for the CDR3: TGTGCCAGCACGCGGGATTACGAGCAGTACTTC. Translating it yields CASTRDYEQYF. The full variable domain, with the rest looked up from reference TRBV2 and TRBJ2-7, is EPEVTQTPSHQVTQMGQEVILRCVPISNHLYFYWYRQILGQKVEFLVSFYNNEISEKSEIFDDQFSVERPDGSNFTLKIRSTKLEDSAMYFCASTRDYEQYFGPGTRLTVT.

The rearrangement uses TRBV9 and TRBJ2-2; 7 positions agree with TRBD2. V gave up 3 bases and J gave up 0 bases; unmatched junction bases: 2. The CDR3 length is 15 residues. The germline gives CDR1 SGDLS, CDR2 YYNGEE. The DNA for the CDR3 is TGTGCCAGCAGCGCACTAGCGCCGAACACCGGGGAGCTGTTTTTT. Protein: CASSALAPNTGELFF.

The genes are TRBV9 and TRBJ2-7, with D perhaps TRBD2 (6 bases). This CDR3 comprises 15 residues. Trimming removed 0 bases at V and 3 bases at J, with 13 bases between. CDR1 and CDR2 from the germline V gene are SGDLS and YYNGEE. The CDR3 reads CASSVGGGVRYEQYF. The CDR3 DNA sequence: TGTGCCAGCAGCGTAGGGGGCGGGGTCCGCTACGAGCAGTACTTC. Complete variable domain (other parts from reference TRBV9 and TRBJ2-7): DSGVTQTPKHLITATGQRVTLRCSPRSGDLSVYWYQQSLDQGLQFLIQYYNGEERAKGNILERFSAQQFPDLHSELNLSSLELGDSALYFCASSVGGGVRYEQYFGPGTRLTVT.

This clone came up a few times. This chain connects TRBV29-1 to TRBJ1-2; maybe TRBD1 (6 bases). Germline CDR1 is SQVTM and CDR2 is ANQGSEA. This CDR3 is 16 amino acids long. V was trimmed by 3 bases and J by 1 base, leaving 18 bases between them. The CDR3: CSVDRLYRALNYGYTF. The DNA of the CDR3 is TGCAGCGTTGACCGCTTATACAGGGCTCTTAACTATGGCTACACCTTC.

The chain uses TRBV9 and TRBJ2-3; 11 positions agree with TRBD2. Germline values: CDR1 SGDLS, CDR2 YYNGEE. This CDR3 is 15 amino acids long. The V and J ends lost 0 bases and 10 bases, in that order; junction bases with no gene match: 7. CDR3 nucleotide sequence: TGTGCCAGCAGCGTAGCACTAGCGGGAGCCCATCCGCAGTATTTT. Residues: CASSVALAGAHPQYF.

This chain joins TRBV28 and TRBJ1-2, with TRBD1 matching over 8 bases. The V and J ends lost 6 bases and 3 bases, in that order; junction bases with no gene match: 6. Per the germline V gene, CDR1 is MDHEN and CDR2 is SYDVKM. The CDR3 totals 14 residues. The CDR3 DNA is TGTGCCAGCAGCCCCGACAGGGGTGACTATGGCTACACCTTC. As protein: CASSPDRGDYGYTF.

This chain connects TRBV9 to TRBJ1-2; no reliable D call. CDR3 length: 15 residues. Germline assignment: CDR1 SGDLS and CDR2 YYNGEE. The V end lost 0 bases, the J end lost 2 bases, and 11 bases lay between the germline ends. The CDR3, as DNA: TGTGCCAGCAGCGTAGTTGCGACACCCAACTATGGCTACACCTTC. This gives the protein CASSVVATPNYGYTF.

This chain links TRBV19 with TRBJ2-7, with TRBD2 matching 12 bases. Looked up from germline, CDR1 is LNHDA and CDR2 is SQIVND (reference sequence). This CDR3 comprises 14 residues. V shed 5 bases and J 5 bases; nucleotides not matched to a gene: 4. The CDR3 DNA reads TGTGCCAGTAGTCTGACTAGCGGGAGCGACGAGCAGTACTTC. Protein: CASSLTSGSDEQYF.

V gene TRBV6-5 combines with J gene TRBJ2-2, with 10 bases that match TRBD2. Germline V CDR1 and CDR2: MNHEY, SVGAGI. Trimming at V came to 0 bases and at J to 3 bases, leaving 1 base not matched to a gene. This CDR3 region has 16 residues. Here the CDR3 reads CASSYSTSGHTGELFF. In DNA form, the CDR3 reads TGTGCCAGCAGTTACTCGACTAGCGGGCACACCGGGGAGCTGTTTTTT.

The chain employs TRBV5-1 and TRBJ1-4; TRBD1 might be the D (6 bases). Germline lookup yields CDR1 SGHRS and CDR2 YFSETQ. V was pared by 3 bases and J by 3 bases, with 12 bases between. The CDR3 is made up of 15 amino acids. CDR3 loop: CASSWAGAPNEKLFF. As DNA, the CDR3 is TGCGCCAGCAGCTGGGCAGGGGCACCTAATGAAAAACTGTTTTTT.

The chain carries TRBV29-1 and TRBJ2-1, with D possibly TRBD2 on 6 matching bases. V was shortened by 5 bases and J by 11 bases, with 16 bases between the two germline ends. There are 12 residues in the CDR3. Germline V gives CDR1 SQVTM, CDR2 ANQGSEA. CDR3 amino acids: CSVPGVRVKQFF. In DNA form, the CDR3 reads TGCAGCGTTCCGGGAGTTAGGGTCAAGCAGTTCTTC.

V gene TRBV15 combines with J gene TRBJ2-1; 8 positions match TRBD2. The J segment lost 7 bases and the V segment lost 8 bases, leaving 4 bases of the junction unmatched. Looked up from germline, CDR1 is LNHNV and CDR2 is YYDKDF (reference sequence). The CDR3 consists of 12 residues. The CDR3: CATGTRGNEQFF. The CDR3 nucleotides read TGTGCCACCGGGACTAGGGGTAATGAGCAGTTCTTC. The variable domain in full, completed from reference TRBV15 and TRBJ2-1, reads DAMVIQNPRYQVTQFGKPVTLSCSQTLNHNVMYWYQQKSSQAPKLLFHYYDKDFNNEADTPDNFQSRRPNTSFCFLDIRSPGLGDTAMYLCATGTRGNEQFFGPGTRLTVL.

V usage is TRBV28 and J usage is TRBJ2-7; possible D gene TRBD1, 5 bases. The CDR3 sequence is 12 residues long. Looked up from germline, CDR1 is MDHEN and CDR2 is SYDVKM. V was trimmed by 8 bases and J by 3 bases, leaving 11 bases between them. The CDR3, as DNA: TGTGCCAGCGGGGCAGGGTACTACGAGCAGTACTTC. It encodes CASGAGYYEQYF.

The chain employs TRBV28 and TRBJ1-1, with 7 bases lining up with TRBD1. The CDR3 has 14 residues. Unmatched junction bases numbered 3, after V lost 2 bases and J lost 3 bases. In germline, CDR1 is MDHEN, CDR2 SYDVKM. CDR3 sequence (DNA): TGTGCCAGCAGTTTAGTTAGGGGGCACACTGAAGCTTTCTTT. Amino acid sequence: CASSLVRGHTEAFF.